What follows are 3 T cell receptor beta chains derived from one specimen sequenced in a study of early T cells in non-severe SARS-CoV-2 infection. TCRdb fed the 5' RACE reads into MiXCR, producing one record per CDR3 protein. The sample includes some 42,000 distinct CDR3 sequences, approximately 5.9% of them seen just once. The sample consisted of whole blood, taken at baseline. The receptor source for this set is an adult who was a healthcare worker with PCR-confirmed SARS-CoV-2 infection or an uninfected control (not recorded which).

This clonotype was seen repeatedly, ten times or more. This chain joins TRBV7-9 and TRBJ1-1; D may be TRBD1 (6 bases). Trimming shortened V by 4 bases and J by 5 bases, and 14 bases separated the two germline ends. Germline V lookup: CDR1 SEHNR, CDR2 FQNEAQ (reference sequence). This CDR3 comprises 14 residues. The DNA of the CDR3 is TGTGCCAGCAGCTCTAAGACAGGCCCGACTGAAGCTTTCTTT. It specifies CASSSKTGPTEAFF.

Many counts were recorded for this clonotype. This chain uses TRBV7-9 with TRBJ1-5; no clear D. This CDR3 is built from 13 residues. Germline CDR1 SEHNR, CDR2 FQNEAQ (reference sequence). Between the trimmed V and J ends, which lost 1 base and 4 bases, there was a span of 5 bases. Here the CDR3 reads CASSLDGNQPQHF. CDR3 nucleotides: TGTGCCAGCAGCTTAGACGGGAATCAGCCCCAGCATTTT. The whole variable domain, remainder taken from reference TRBV7-9 and TRBJ1-5, is DTGVSQNPRHKITKRGQNVTFRCDPISEHNRLYWYRQTLGQGPEFLTYFQNEAQLEKSRLLSDRFSAERPKGSFSTLEIQRTEQGDSAMYLCASSLDGNQPQHFGDGTRLSIL.

Many counts were recorded for this clonotype. The chain uses TRBV12-3 or TRBV12-4 and TRBJ2-6; possible D gene TRBD1, 5 bases. V was pared by 3 bases and J by 2 bases, with 5 bases between. The CDR3 consists of 14 residues. The chain's CDR3 is CASSFRAGANVLTF. Here the CDR3 DNA reads TGTGCCAGCAGTTTCAGGGCTGGGGCCAACGTCCTGACTTTC.